A single sample is the source of the 13 T cell receptor beta chains below, sequenced in a study of cytomegalovirus exposure and HLA in healthy donors. The study ran its PCR with 60 Vbeta and 13 Jbeta primers. Some clones are missing from TCRdb's copy, which holds only in-frame ones; the method was immunoSEQ multiplex PCR. The repertoire consists of around 88,000 clones, with approximately 74% occurring once and the leading ten covering 1.8%. The sequenced sample was PBMCs. Receptor source: a male donor in good health and CMV-seronegative.

As regards this clone: At one end, the junction sequence differs from germline, possibly due to a read error. The chain joins TRBV6-5 to TRBJ2-7; maybe TRBD1 (5 bases). The CDR3 length is 13 residues. Germline assignment: CDR1 MNHEY and CDR2 SVGAGI. The chain's CDR3 is CASSYSSGYERYF. CDR3 coding DNA: TGTGCCAGCAGTTACTCGTCAGGGTACGAGCGGTACTTC.

The chain combines TRBV5-1 with TRBJ2-2, with 7 bases matching TRBD2. J was trimmed by 4 bases and V by 0 bases; bases with no gene match: 3. This CDR3 has 15 residues. The germline CDR1 and CDR2 sequences are SGHRS and YFSETQ. The CDR3 reads CASSLGLAGTGELFF. The CDR3 nucleotides read TGCGCCAGCAGCTTGGGACTAGCAGGCACCGGGGAGCTGTTTTTT.

The V call is TRBV5-6, the J call TRBJ1-1, with 7 bases lining up with TRBD1. This CDR3 is built from 16 residues. V shed 0 bases, J shed 0 bases, and the junction held 5 bases outside the gene matches. In germline, CDR1 is SGHDT, CDR2 YYEEEE. The CDR3 sequence is CASSLVWTGMNTEAFF. The CDR3 region has the DNA TGTGCCAGCAGCTTGGTTTGGACAGGCATGAACACTGAAGCTTTCTTT.

The gene calls are TRBV28 and TRBJ2-1, with TRBD2 matching over 7 bases. Germline CDR1 and CDR2: MDHEN and SYDVKM. The CDR3 is made up of 14 amino acids. With V trimmed by 7 bases and J by 9 bases, 12 bases remained unmatched. CDR3: CASTLPGLDSEQFF. The DNA for the CDR3 is TGTGCCAGCACCCTCCCCGGACTAGACTCTGAGCAGTTCTTC.

The chain employs TRBV6-6 and TRBJ2-5; possible D gene TRBD2, 5 bases. Germline V gene sequence: CDR1 MNHNY, CDR2 SVGAGI (reference sequence). CDR3 length: 12 residues. Trimming shortened V by 11 bases and J by 0 bases, and 10 bases separated the two germline ends. The CDR3 here is CAAGVYQETQYF. CDR3 DNA sequence: TGTGCCGCCGGGGTGTACCAAGAGACCCAGTACTTC.

This chain uses TRBV7-3 with TRBJ1-2, with 7 bases matching TRBD1. Germline V gene data show CDR1 as SGHTA and CDR2 as FQGTGA. V trimming: 0 bases; J trimming: 2 bases; junction bases outside the gene matches: 3. The CDR3 consists of 15 residues. The CDR3 DNA follows: TGTGCCAGCAGCTTAACGAGACAGGGAAACTATGGCTACACCTTC. Translated, it gives CASSLTRQGNYGYTF.

This chain joins TRBV4-1 and TRBJ2-7, with 7 bases identical to TRBD2. This CDR3 contains 16 residues. Germline V lookup: CDR1 MGHRA, CDR2 YSYEKL. Germline trimming cut 0 bases from V and 4 bases from J; bases unmatched to any gene: 9. The CDR3 is CASSQDPWEGLYEQYF. CDR3 bases: TGCGCCAGCAGCCAAGATCCGTGGGAGGGCCTGTACGAGCAGTACTTC.

This clone showed up just once. This sequence joins TRBV9 and TRBJ1-1; TRBD1 matches at 7 bases. Germline-derived CDR1 and CDR2 are SGDLS and YYNGEE. The CDR3 is 15 residues long. V was pared by 4 bases and J by 10 bases, with 16 bases of the junction left unmatched. The CDR3 DNA sequence: TGTGCCAGCAGCTACGGGGACAGTCAATTCGTTGGAGCTTTCTTT. This sequence encodes CASSYGDSQFVGAFF.

The CDR3 loop reads CASSLDRVILYNEQFF. The CDR3 DNA sequence: TGTGCCAGCAGCTTAGACAGGGTAATTCTCTACAATGAGCAGTTCTTC. The chain combines TRBV5-6 with TRBJ2-1; 7 bases fit TRBD1. The trim removed 2 bases at V and 3 bases at J, leaving 8 bases unmatched. This CDR3 has 16 residues. CDR1 and CDR2 (germline): SGHDT, YYEEEE.

The chain uses TRBV5-1 and TRBJ2-7, with D possibly being TRBD1 (6 bases). V lost 0 bases to trimming and J lost 2 bases, with 12 bases between them. There are 15 residues in the CDR3. Germline assignment: CDR1 SGHRS and CDR2 YFSETQ. The DNA of the CDR3 is TGCGCCAGCAGCTTGGATCGGACAGCCGCCTACGAGCAGTACTTC. Its protein is CASSLDRTAAYEQYF.

CDR3 residues: CASSLRTAQNTGELFF. In nucleotides, the CDR3 is TGTGCCAGCAGCTTACGGACAGCCCAGAACACCGGGGAGCTGTTTTTT. The chain has TRBV7-8 and TRBJ2-2; maybe TRBD1 (6 bases). V was pared by 2 bases and J by 1 base, with 11 bases between. CDR1 is SGHVS, CDR2 FQNEAQ, per germline. This CDR3 contains 16 residues.

The chain uses TRBV5-1 and TRBJ1-1, with no clear D. V was pared by 1 base and J by 3 bases, with 7 bases between. This CDR3 has 13 amino acids. Germline CDR1 reads SGHRS; CDR2 reads YFSETQ. CDR3 sequence (DNA): TGCGCCAGCAGCTTGTCCCGCGACACTGAAGCTTTCTTT. It codes for CASSLSRDTEAFF.

The chain joins TRBV4-2 to TRBJ1-1; 7 bases agree with TRBD1. Germline CDR1 reads LGHNA; CDR2 reads YNFKEQ. The J segment lost 10 bases and the V segment lost 3 bases, leaving 5 bases of the junction unmatched. The CDR3 is made up of 12 amino acids. Here the CDR3 DNA reads TGTGCCAGCAGCCAGAACAGGGGCGCAGCTTTCTTT. Protein sequence: CASSQNRGAAFF.